This T cell receptor (beta chain) was identified during a study of shared clonotypes between healthy human individuals. The CDR3 contains 11 residues. Trimming shortened V by 8 bases and J by 11 bases, and 15 bases separated the two germline ends. Germline V CDR1 and CDR2: SNHLY, FYNNEI. Amplification in unsorted PBMC replicate PCRs started from roughly 330 ng DNA, which equals approximately 28,000 T cell genomes. Profiled with immunoSEQ multiplex PCR; TCRdb holds only in-frame clones, not every one. The table shows about 510,000 clones, with more than 65% occurring only once. The receptor was derived from a woman in her thirties or forties in good health. Some clones in this sample may be carry-over from other donors' samples. The genes are TRBV2 and TRBJ2-5; D not resolved. Sequencing was performed on PBMCs. DNA for the CDR3: TGTGCCAGCTTGGACCCGGGTGAGCAGTACTTC. Protein: CASLDPGEQYF.